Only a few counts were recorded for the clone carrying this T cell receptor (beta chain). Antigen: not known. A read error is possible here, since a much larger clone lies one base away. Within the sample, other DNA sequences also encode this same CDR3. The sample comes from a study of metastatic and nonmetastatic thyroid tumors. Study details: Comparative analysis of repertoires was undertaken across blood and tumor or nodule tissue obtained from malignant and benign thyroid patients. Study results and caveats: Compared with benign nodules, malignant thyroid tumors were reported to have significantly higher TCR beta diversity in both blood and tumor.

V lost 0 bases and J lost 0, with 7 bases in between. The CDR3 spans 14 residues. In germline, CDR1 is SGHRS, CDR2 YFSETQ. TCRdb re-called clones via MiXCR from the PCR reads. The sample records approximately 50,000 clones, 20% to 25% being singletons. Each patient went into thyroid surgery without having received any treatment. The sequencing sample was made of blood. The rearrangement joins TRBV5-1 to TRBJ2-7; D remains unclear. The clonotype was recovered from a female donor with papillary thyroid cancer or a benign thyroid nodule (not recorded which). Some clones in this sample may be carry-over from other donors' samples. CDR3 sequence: CASSLGGASYEQYF. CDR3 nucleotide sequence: TGCGCCAGCAGCTTGGGCGGTGCCTCCTACGAGCAGTACTTC. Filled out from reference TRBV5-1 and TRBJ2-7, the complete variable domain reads KAGVTQTPRYLIKTRGQQVTLSCSPISGHRSVSWYQQTPGQGLQFLFEYFSETQRNKGNFPGRFSGRQFSNSRSEMNVSTLELGDSALYLCASSLGGASYEQYFGPGTRLTVT.